This TCR beta chain was sequenced during a study of identical twins. Whole-study results and caveats: Excess sharing between twins was weaker in beta out-of-frame sequences.

TCRdb itself ran the 5' RACE reads through MiXCR, one entry per CDR3 protein. The data show approximately 470,000 distinct CDR3 sequences, with 14% seen just once and about 0.54% held by the top ten. Trimming removed 5 bases from V and 1 base from J; junction bases left unmatched: 4. This CDR3 has 13 residues. Germline CDR1 reads DFQATT; CDR2 reads SNEGSKA (reference sequence). This clonotype was seen repeatedly, ten times or more. The antigen is unknown. These data are also associated with another study on yellow fever vaccine responses in identical twins.

This chain connects TRBV20-1 to TRBJ1-1; 7 nucleotides match TRBD1. The source is a woman younger than 30 in good health. The sequenced material came from CD4+ T cells sorted from blood. The CDR3 nucleotides are TGCAGTGCTCCGGGACAGAAGAACACTGAAGCTTTCTTT. Protein product: CSAPGQKNTEAFF.